The 8 T cell receptor beta chains below all came from one sample that was sequenced in a study of molecular identifiers for immune sequencing clone quantification. TCRdb analysed the PCR reads with MiXCR anew, one entry per CDR3 protein. The profile shows under 600,000 distinct CDR3 sequences, 20% to 25% of them singletons. Sequencing input: naive CD8+ T cells from blood, with Jurkat cell RNA spiked in. Documented subset: FACS-sorted CD8+CD4-CCR7+CD45RA+ naive T cells. All receptors derive from a human donor in good health. Some libraries in this study had Jurkat cell RNA spiked in.

This clonotype is a singleton in its sample. At one of its ends the junction is not consistent with the germline gene, which may arise from a read error. This chain links TRBV10-3 with TRBJ1-1, with TRBD1 identical over 12 bases. The CDR3 contains 14 residues. CDR1 ENHRY and CDR2 SYGVKD come from the germline V gene. CDR3 DNA sequence: TGTGCCATCACTGGGACAGGGGGCTACACTAAAGCTTTCTTT. Translated, it gives CAITGTGGYTKAFF.

This clonotype came up many times. V and J are TRBV6-6 and TRBJ2-3; perhaps TRBD2 as D (6 bases). With 9 bases removed from V and 0 bases from J, the gap between germline ends came to 16 bases. Per germline, CDR1 MNHNY and CDR2 SVGAGI (reference sequence). The CDR3 length is 15 residues. CDR3 coding DNA: TGTGCCAGTTCGGGGGTTGCCCTTAGCACAGATACGCAGTATTTT. Its translation is CASSGVALSTDTQYF.

In this sample, this clonotype turned up many times. This chain links TRBV20-1 with TRBJ1-1; maybe TRBD1 (5 bases). This CDR3 region has 15 residues. The germline V gene encodes CDR1 DFQATT and CDR2 SNEGSKA (reference sequence). V was trimmed by 0 bases and J by 4 bases, leaving 15 bases between them. The CDR3 is CSAREADTWSTEAFF. DNA for the CDR3: TGCAGTGCTAGAGAGGCGGACACTTGGAGCACTGAAGCTTTCTTT.

In this sample, this clonotype turned up many times. This chain links TRBV7-9 with TRBJ1-1; no clear D. V lost 4 bases and J lost 1, with 7 bases in between. The CDR3 consists of 13 residues. Germline V CDR1 and CDR2: SEHNR, FQNEAQ (reference sequence). DNA for the CDR3: TGTGCCAGCAGCTCACCCGCGAACACTGAAGCTTTCTTT. Translation: CASSSPANTEAFF.

This clonotype has only a few counts. The chain links TRBV7-2 to TRBJ1-4, with D uncertain. Germline CDR1 SGHTA, CDR2 FQGNSA. Trimming removed 1 base from V and 8 bases from J, with 14 bases in between. This CDR3 contains 15 residues. CDR3 nucleotides: TGTGCCAGCAGCTTAGGGACCGTGGGTGGAGAAAAACTGTTTTTT. It translates to CASSLGTVGGEKLFF.

In its sample, this clonotype was seen many times. J is TRBJ2-3 and V is TRBV24-1, with D possibly being TRBD2 (5 bases). CDR1 and CDR2 (germline): KGHDR, SFDVKD. CDR3 length equals 19 residues. The ends were cut back, 0 bases at V and 1 base at J, with 19 bases in the middle. The CDR3 here is CATSDLGLRAPQGTDTQYF. The CDR3 DNA is TGTGCCACCAGTGATTTGGGACTCCGGGCCCCCCAAGGCACAGATACGCAGTATTTT.

The sample holds a few counts of this clonotype. V gene TRBV12-3 or TRBV12-4 combines with J gene TRBJ1-1; D unresolved. There are 12 residues in the CDR3. Trimming left V 3 bases short and J 6 bases short, with 8 bases between. CDR3 residues: CASSFFAAEAFF. In DNA form, the CDR3 reads TGTGCCAGCAGTTTCTTTGCGGCTGAAGCTTTCTTT.

The rearrangement joins TRBV7-9 to TRBJ2-7; the D call may be TRBD1 or TRBD2 (5 bases each). V shed 3 bases and J shed 2 bases, with 17 bases lying between them. Germline V gene sequence: CDR1 SEHNR, CDR2 FQNEAQ (reference sequence). The CDR3 has 16 residues. CDR3 bases: TGTGCCAGCAGCTTCAAGCCGGGACCTAATCCCTACGAGCAGTACTTC. Translation: CASSFKPGPNPYEQYF.